This T cell receptor (beta chain) was observed in a study of blood T cell repertoires in COVID-19. Per germline, CDR1 MGHRA and CDR2 YSYEKL. The CDR3 is 15 amino acids. The ends lost 0 bases at V and 8 bases at J; junction bases unmatched: 5. The data were produced by immunoSEQ multiplex PCR, yet TCRdb's version contains in-frame clones alone and is incomplete. The data contain approximately 500,000 clones, roughly nine tenths of them singletons. Sequencing was done on a sample of peripheral blood. The sequence derives from a woman aged 50 to 60 with COVID-19, enrolled during active disease. This chain connects TRBV4-1 to TRBJ1-4; 8 bases map to TRBD1. The CDR3 sequence is CASSQDQGAGEKLFF. In DNA form, the CDR3 reads TGCGCCAGCAGCCAAGATCAGGGGGCGGGGGAAAAACTGTTTTTT.